This TCR beta chain was recovered during a study of T-cell memory formation after mild COVID-19. A single record per CDR3 protein comes from TCRdb applying MiXCR to the 5' RACE reads. The top ten clones hold around a fifth of a sample with 350,000 or so distinct CDR3 sequences, 20% to 25% of them seen once. The sample holds many counts of this clonotype. The TCR comes from a young man who had mild COVID-19 (a few samples of this study predate the infection). Cell type and time point are not known. Sequencing input: PBMCs or a T cell subset sorted from them (not recorded which).

The CDR3 bases are TGTGCCAGCAGCTTCACATCGGGACAGCCAACCGGGGAGCTGTTTTTT. Its translation: CASSFTSGQPTGELFF. The rearrangement links TRBV27 to TRBJ2-2, with 7 bases identical to TRBD1. J lost 5 bases, V lost 6 bases, and 12 bases had no gene match. Germline V gene sequence: CDR1 MNHEY, CDR2 SMNVEV (reference sequence). The CDR3 has 16 amino acids.